Given below is one TCR beta chain in context. The 5'RACE template-switching step produced TCR cDNA and added a universal primer site and UMIs. TCRdb reprocessed the 5' RACE reads with MiXCR, giving one entry per CDR3 protein. Here the sample spans some 390,000 distinct CDR3 sequences, around a sixth being singletons. The germline V gene has CDR1 SGHTA and CDR2 FQGNSA. Between the trimmed V and J ends, which lost 3 bases and 4 bases, there was a span of 9 bases. The CDR3 contains 13 residues. This sample was included in a study of T cells after yellow fever vaccination. The V call is TRBV7-2, the J call TRBJ2-5; D is ambiguous. The source material was PBMCs, sampled before the yellow fever booster vaccination. The receptor was isolated from a man younger than 30 who received the YFV17D yellow fever vaccine. For the CDR3, the DNA is TGTGCCAGCAGCTTCATAGGAGCAGAGACCCAGTACTTC. It encodes CASSFIGAETQYF.